The present TCR beta chain was sequenced within a study of blood T cells in healthy people across ages. With a J-beta primer mix and a sample-barcoded 5' primer, a second PCR ran about 7 to 12 cycles. TCRdb redid the calling of the 5' RACE reads with MiXCR, one entry per CDR3 protein. The data show over 1,200,000 distinct CDR3 sequences, with approximately 59% seen just once and over 6.5% held by the top ten. Per individual sample, total RNA of at least 5.5 micrograms was extracted. The receptor was derived from a man between 18 and 29 years old in good health. The specimen was blood.

CDR3 nucleotide sequence: TGCAGCGTGGCACTGGGGACAGCGAATCAGCCCCAGCATTTT. Its translation: CSVALGTANQPQHF. This sequence joins TRBV29-1 and TRBJ1-5, with 7 bases matching TRBD1. Germline CDR1 SQVTM, CDR2 ANQGSEA. Germline trimming cut 6 bases from V and 4 bases from J; bases unmatched to any gene: 9. The CDR3 is 14 amino acids.